These T cell receptor beta chains were read from a single sample in a study of T cell repertoires in cytomegalovirus infection. TCRdb reprocessed the reads via MiXCR and lists one record per CDR3 protein. The table shows roughly 730,000 distinct CDR3 sequences, with roughly a third occurring only once. Their recognized antigens are unknown. The sample here was cultured PBMCs, taken from culture after CMV antigen stimulation. Every receptor here comes from a human donor in good health (CMV status not recorded). Some clones in this sample may be carry-over from other donors' samples. Each CDR3 is given with its conserved first and last residue. The D gene is left open where the match is weak. Rows give clone size only sometimes, using once, few, many, or a class for an expanded clone.

v_call: TRBV19
cdr3_length: 12
clone_size: few
d_call: .
j_call: TRBJ2-1
cdr3_nt: TGTGCCAGTAACAAAGCCTACAATGAGCAGTTCTTC
cdr3_aa: CASNKAYNEQFF

v_call: TRBV20-1
cdr3_length: 14
clone_size: .
d_call: .
j_call: TRBJ2-3
cdr3_nt: TGCAGTGCTGGTAGCGAGGTTGGCACAGATACGCAGTATTTT
cdr3_aa: CSAGSEVGTDTQYF

v_call: TRBV27
cdr3_length: 18
clone_size: few
d_call: .
j_call: TRBJ2-3
cdr3_nt: TGTGCCAGCTCCTTCAGGAGTATCGGCGGACCTTACACAGATACGCAGTATTTT
cdr3_aa: CASSFRSIGGPYTDTQYF

v_call: TRBV7-9
cdr3_length: 18
clone_size: few
d_call: TRBD2
j_call: TRBJ2-7
cdr3_nt: TGTGCCAGCAGCCCGGGGACTAGCGGGGGGGACTGGAGAGCTGAGCAGTACTTC
cdr3_aa: CASSPGTSGGDWRAEQYF

v_call: TRBV29-1
cdr3_length: 16
clone_size: .
d_call: .
j_call: TRBJ2-1
cdr3_nt: TGCAGCGGAGAACTAGCTGGGTTCGTCTCCGGCAATGAGCAGTTCTTC
cdr3_aa: CSGELAGFVSGNEQFF

v_call: TRBV7-2
cdr3_length: 15
clone_size: few
d_call: TRBD1
j_call: TRBJ2-3
cdr3_nt: TGTGCCAGCAGCTCGATGACAGGGGGCACAGATACGCAGTATTTT
cdr3_aa: CASSSMTGGTDTQYF

v_call: TRBV7-9
cdr3_length: 12
clone_size: few
d_call: TRBD2
j_call: TRBJ2-1
cdr3_nt: TGTGCCAGCAGCTCCACTAGCGGGAGAGGGTTCTTC
cdr3_aa: CASSSTSGRGFF

v_call: TRBV7-8
cdr3_length: 17
clone_size: few
d_call: TRBD2
j_call: TRBJ2-1
cdr3_nt: TGTGCCAGCAGCGCACTAGCGGTGGCTAGCGATAACAATGAGCAGTTCTTC
cdr3_aa: CASSALAVASDNNEQFF

v_call: TRBV10-3
cdr3_length: 16
clone_size: .
d_call: .
j_call: TRBJ2-7
cdr3_nt: TGTGCCATCAGTGAGTCGTATTCAGGTCCCTTACACGAGCAGTACTTC
cdr3_aa: CAISESYSGPLHEQYF

v_call: TRBV5-1
cdr3_length: 14
clone_size: few
d_call: .
j_call: TRBJ2-4
cdr3_nt: TGCGCCAGCAGCGCACCGGAGGGGACAAACATTCAGTACTTC
cdr3_aa: CASSAPEGTNIQYF

v_call: TRBV6-5
cdr3_length: 15
clone_size: .
d_call: .
j_call: TRBJ2-1
cdr3_nt: TGTGCCAGCAGTTCCACGGAGGCTACGTACAATGAGCAGTTCTTC
cdr3_aa: CASSSTEATYNEQFF

v_call: TRBV5-1
cdr3_length: 15
clone_size: .
d_call: .
j_call: TRBJ2-3
cdr3_nt: TGCGCCAGCAGCTTGTCCCGGGACCTAGCAGATACGCAGTATTTT
cdr3_aa: CASSLSRDLADTQYF

v_call: TRBV2
cdr3_length: 14
clone_size: .
d_call: TRBD2
j_call: TRBJ2-3
cdr3_nt: TGTGCCAGCAGAGCCGGGACTAGTTACATTGCGCAGTATTTT
cdr3_aa: CASRAGTSYIAQYF

v_call: TRBV7-8
cdr3_length: 14
clone_size: .
d_call: TRBD1
j_call: TRBJ1-5
cdr3_nt: TGTGCCAGCAGCTTAGGGGCAGGGGGTCAGCCCCAGCATTTT
cdr3_aa: CASSLGAGGQPQHF

v_call: TRBV10-3
cdr3_length: 15
clone_size: once
d_call: .
j_call: TRBJ2-7
cdr3_nt: TGTGCCATCAGGGAGGGGCCGCAGGGGCTCGGCGAGCAGTACTTC
cdr3_aa: CAIREGPQGLGEQYF

v_call: TRBV20-1
cdr3_length: 15
clone_size: .
d_call: TRBD1
j_call: TRBJ1-2
cdr3_nt: TGCAGTGCTTCCAAACCGGGACAGGGGGGGTATGGCTACACCTTC
cdr3_aa: CSASKPGQGGYGYTF

v_call: TRBV4-3
cdr3_length: 15
clone_size: .
d_call: .
j_call: TRBJ1-1
cdr3_nt: TGCGCCAGCAGCCCAGGTTTAGGATCGAACACTGAAGCTTTCTTT
cdr3_aa: CASSPGLGSNTEAFF

v_call: TRBV7-8
cdr3_length: 20
clone_size: few
d_call: .
j_call: TRBJ2-3
cdr3_nt: TGTGCCAGCAGCCCTCGAGATCCGAGAGACCGAAAGGGGATGGAAAATACGCAGTATTTT
cdr3_aa: CASSPRDPRDRKGMENTQYF

v_call: TRBV2
cdr3_length: 14
clone_size: .
d_call: TRBD1
j_call: TRBJ2-7
cdr3_nt: TGTGCCAGCAGAGCGGACAGGGGGACCTACGAGCAGTACTTC
cdr3_aa: CASRADRGTYEQYF

v_call: TRBV5-4
cdr3_length: 14
clone_size: .
d_call: .
j_call: TRBJ2-3
cdr3_nt: TGTGCCAGCAGACTGGGGCAGTTCACAGATACGCAGTATTTT
cdr3_aa: CASRLGQFTDTQYF

v_call: TRBV7-2
cdr3_length: 15
clone_size: few
d_call: TRBD2
j_call: TRBJ2-7
cdr3_nt: TGTGCCAGCAGCCCACTAGCGGGAGCCTCCTACGAGCAGTACTTC
cdr3_aa: CASSPLAGASYEQYF

v_call: TRBV7-2
cdr3_length: 18
clone_size: .
d_call: .
j_call: TRBJ2-5
cdr3_nt: TGTGCCAGCAGCTGGGGGGGGCCTAGCCGAGTCCGGGGGGAGACCCAGTACTTC
cdr3_aa: CASSWGGPSRVRGETQYF

v_call: TRBV7-8
cdr3_length: 14
clone_size: .
d_call: TRBD1
j_call: TRBJ1-4
cdr3_nt: TGTGCCAGCAGCGGGGACAGGGGACCTGAAAAACTGTTTTTT
cdr3_aa: CASSGDRGPEKLFF

v_call: TRBV19
cdr3_length: 15
clone_size: many
d_call: .
j_call: TRBJ1-3
cdr3_nt: TGTGCCAGTCGCAGACAACCCTCCAGGCTAGACACCATATATTTT
cdr3_aa: CASRRQPSRLDTIYF

v_call: TRBV12-5
cdr3_length: 13
clone_size: few
d_call: .
j_call: TRBJ2-5
cdr3_nt: TGTGCTAGTGGCCCAGGACACTCAAACCCCCAGTACTTC
cdr3_aa: CASGPGHSNPQYF

v_call: TRBV30
cdr3_length: 15
clone_size: .
d_call: TRBD1
j_call: TRBJ1-1
cdr3_nt: TGTGCCTGGGGTGATCCCGGGACAGCCAACACTGAAGCTTTCTTT
cdr3_aa: CAWGDPGTANTEAFF

v_call: TRBV28
cdr3_length: 15
clone_size: .
d_call: .
j_call: TRBJ2-1
cdr3_nt: TGTGCCAGCAGTTTAGGGGCTAGCGTGTACAATGAGCAGTTCTTC
cdr3_aa: CASSLGASVYNEQFF

v_call: TRBV5-1
cdr3_length: 14
clone_size: .
d_call: TRBD1
j_call: TRBJ2-7
cdr3_nt: TGCGCCAGCAGCTTGGACAGGGGGAAATTCGAGCAGTACTTC
cdr3_aa: CASSLDRGKFEQYF

v_call: TRBV7-9
cdr3_length: 17
clone_size: few
d_call: TRBD1
j_call: TRBJ2-7
cdr3_nt: TGTGCCAGCAGCTGGGGGCGGACAGGGGGCCGCTCCTACGAGCAGTACTTC
cdr3_aa: CASSWGRTGGRSYEQYF

v_call: TRBV7-9
cdr3_length: 12
clone_size: few
d_call: .
j_call: TRBJ2-7
cdr3_nt: TGTGCCAGCGGGGACTCACCCTACGAGCAGTACTTC
cdr3_aa: CASGDSPYEQYF

v_call: TRBV6-2/TRBV6-3
cdr3_length: 19
clone_size: .
d_call: TRBD2
j_call: TRBJ2-5
cdr3_nt: TGTGCCAGCAGTTACACCCTTTTGACTAGCTCTTCCGCACAAGAGACCCAGTACTTC
cdr3_aa: CASSYTLLTSSSAQETQYF

v_call: TRBV10-3
cdr3_length: 13
clone_size: few
d_call: .
j_call: TRBJ1-2
cdr3_nt: TGTGCCATCAGTCTAGCCCTGTTGGGTGGCTACACCTTC
cdr3_aa: CAISLALLGGYTF

v_call: TRBV7-2
cdr3_length: 15
clone_size: few
d_call: .
j_call: TRBJ1-6
cdr3_nt: TGTGCCAGCAGCTTTGGCTGGGACGGTAATTCACCCCTCCACTTT
cdr3_aa: CASSFGWDGNSPLHF

v_call: TRBV29-1
cdr3_length: 16
clone_size: .
d_call: .
j_call: TRBJ2-1
cdr3_nt: TGCAGCGTTGGGCTCGGGACTCCATTTTACGACAATGAGCAGTTCTTC
cdr3_aa: CSVGLGTPFYDNEQFF

v_call: TRBV27
cdr3_length: 12
clone_size: few
d_call: .
j_call: TRBJ2-7
cdr3_nt: TGTGCCAGCAGTCACGGTACCTACGAGCAGTACTTC
cdr3_aa: CASSHGTYEQYF

v_call: TRBV7-2
cdr3_length: 14
clone_size: many
d_call: .
j_call: TRBJ1-6
cdr3_nt: TGTGCCAGCAGCTTCCCCGGCGGGGGGTCACCCCTCCACTTT
cdr3_aa: CASSFPGGGSPLHF

v_call: TRBV6-2/TRBV6-3
cdr3_length: 13
clone_size: .
d_call: TRBD1
j_call: TRBJ1-4
cdr3_nt: TGTGCCAGCAGTTTCCAGCCGGGACAGTCCGGGCTTTTT
cdr3_aa: CASSFQPGQSGLF

v_call: TRBV6-2/TRBV6-3
cdr3_length: 14
clone_size: few
d_call: .
j_call: TRBJ2-7
cdr3_nt: TGTGCCAGCAAAGGTGTGACAGACCCCTACGAGCAGTACTTC
cdr3_aa: CASKGVTDPYEQYF

v_call: TRBV7-2
cdr3_length: 14
clone_size: .
d_call: .
j_call: TRBJ2-1
cdr3_nt: TGTGCCAGCAGCTTAGGATTTCGGATTTATGAGCAGTTCTTC
cdr3_aa: CASSLGFRIYEQFF

v_call: TRBV28
cdr3_length: 13
clone_size: .
d_call: TRBD1
j_call: TRBJ1-1
cdr3_nt: TGTGCCAGCAACCGACAGGGGGGCATACCCGCTTTCTTT
cdr3_aa: CASNRQGGIPAFF

v_call: TRBV15
cdr3_length: 15
clone_size: few
d_call: TRBD1
j_call: TRBJ1-1
cdr3_nt: TGTGCCACCAGCAGAATTACAGGGGGCAACACTGAAGCTTTCTTT
cdr3_aa: CATSRITGGNTEAFF

v_call: TRBV5-4
cdr3_length: 16
clone_size: once
d_call: .
j_call: TRBJ2-3
cdr3_nt: TGTGCCAGCAGTTCCCCGGGGCGGGGAAGCACAGATACGCAGTATTTT
cdr3_aa: CASSSPGRGSTDTQYF

v_call: TRBV7-8
cdr3_length: 16
clone_size: .
d_call: TRBD1
j_call: TRBJ2-4
cdr3_nt: TGTGCCAGCAGCGCACTCGCTGGACAGGGTAAAAACATTCAGTACTTC
cdr3_aa: CASSALAGQGKNIQYF

v_call: TRBV12-3/TRBV12-4
cdr3_length: 17
clone_size: few
d_call: .
j_call: TRBJ1-6
cdr3_nt: TGTGCCAGCAGTTACTCTTTCATTAACTCGTATAATTCACCCCTCCACTTT
cdr3_aa: CASSYSFINSYNSPLHF

v_call: TRBV18
cdr3_length: 15
clone_size: .
d_call: TRBD1
j_call: TRBJ1-6
cdr3_nt: TGTGCCAGCTCACCTACCAGGGGGGTTGGTTCACCCCTCCACTTT
cdr3_aa: CASSPTRGVGSPLHF

v_call: TRBV7-2
cdr3_length: 17
clone_size: many
d_call: TRBD2
j_call: TRBJ2-1
cdr3_nt: TGTGCCAGCAGCCCGGGACTAGCGGGAGTAGTTGGGAATGAGCAGTTCTTC
cdr3_aa: CASSPGLAGVVGNEQFF